The following is a T cell receptor (beta chain) sequence with its context. This CDR3 is 14 amino acids long. The junction had 5 bases not matched to a gene; V was cut back by 4 bases and J by 10 bases. CDR1 and CDR2 from the germline V gene are SGHNT and YYREEE (reference sequence). From RNA transcripts, TCR beta CDR3 regions were amplified. The HTBI set primed first-round TCR CDR3 RT-PCR. A single record per CDR3 protein comes from TCRdb applying MiXCR to the multiplex PCR reads. The sample lists roughly 380,000 distinct CDR3 sequences, roughly 13% occurring once. The data belong to a study of T cells in Graves' hyperthyroidism and ophthalmopathy.

This TCR was sampled from a woman between 55 and 75 years old with Graves' hyperthyroidism. Sequences were obtained from blood. The chain combines TRBV5-4 with TRBJ2-1; 13 bases fit TRBD2. CDR3 DNA sequence: TGTGCCAGCAGCCGAGGGACTAGCGGGACGGAGCAGTTCTTC. Translation: CASSRGTSGTEQFF.